The T cell receptor (beta chain) described here comes from a study of CXCR3-negative and CXCR3-positive naive CD8 T cells. Findings and caveats of the study: Compared with CXCR3-negative naive cells, CXCR3-positive naive cells showed more hydrophobic TRB CDR3s.

The TRB libraries of cDNA were built by UMI-labeled 5' RACE. TCRdb re-called the 5' RACE reads and shows each CDR3 protein once, DNA omitted. This sample's clone table lists 150,000 to 170,000 distinct CDR3 sequences. The length of the CDR3 is 18 residues. Germline loops: CDR1 MNHNY, CDR2 SVGAGI (reference sequence). Identification of naive CD8+ T cells rested on CD45RO-CCR7+CD27+CD95- status. Details on this clonotype: The target antigen is unknown.

The TCR was taken from a human donor in good health. Some clones in this sample may be carry-over from other donors' samples. The sequenced material came from naive CXCR3+ CD8+ T cells from blood. Subset described: CD45RO-CCR7+CD27+CD95- naive CD8+ T cells expressing CXCR3 (TNR3+). The rearrangement links TRBV6-6 to TRBJ2-7; the D call of TRBD2 rests on TCRdb alone, since no DNA is present to check it. The CDR3 protein is CASSYSRDREASGSEQYF.